The clone carrying this T cell receptor (beta chain) was recorded many times. Isolated RNA was reverse transcribed in full, so expressed TCRB transcripts were sequenced. The protocol was immunoSEQ multiplex PCR, while the TCRdb copy is restricted to in-frame clones and leaves out a portion. This sample has under 450,000 clones, with roughly 13% found just once. This record belongs to a study of beta chain features in type 1 diabetes. V lost 1 base to trimming and J lost 7 bases, with 11 bases between them. The CDR3 spans 14 residues. The germline gives CDR1 SGHDN, CDR2 FVKESK. Sequencing was done on a sample of naive CD4+ T cells from blood. This TCR was recovered from a man aged 25-45 years in good health. This chain links TRBV14 with TRBJ1-5; TRBD1 might be the D (5 bases). The CDR3 DNA is TGTGCCAGCAGCCAAGGGCAGGGCGGCCAGCCCCAGCATTTT. Its protein product is CASSQGQGGQPQHF. The full variable domain, rest sourced from reference TRBV14 and TRBJ1-5, is EAGVTQFPSHSVIEKGQTVTLRCDPISGHDNLYWYRRVMGKEIKFLLHFVKESKQDESGMPNNRFLAERTGGTYSTLKVQPAELEDSGVYFCASSQGQGGQPQHFGDGTRLSIL.